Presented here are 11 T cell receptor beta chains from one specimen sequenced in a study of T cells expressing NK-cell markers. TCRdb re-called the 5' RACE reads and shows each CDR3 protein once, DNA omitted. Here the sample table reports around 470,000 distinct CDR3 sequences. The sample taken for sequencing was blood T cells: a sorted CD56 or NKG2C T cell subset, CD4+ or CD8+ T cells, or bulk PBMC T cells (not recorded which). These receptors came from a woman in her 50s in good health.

The CDR3 sequence is CASSYRSTGEAFF. This chain links TRBV6-5 with TRBJ1-1. Germline V gene sequence: CDR1 MNHEY, CDR2 SVGAGI. There are 13 residues in the CDR3.

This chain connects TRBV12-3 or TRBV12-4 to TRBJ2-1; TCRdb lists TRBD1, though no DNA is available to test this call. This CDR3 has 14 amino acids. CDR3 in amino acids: CASRVSGVVNEQFF.

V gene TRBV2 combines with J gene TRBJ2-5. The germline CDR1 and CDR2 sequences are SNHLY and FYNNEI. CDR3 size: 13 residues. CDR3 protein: CASSEETNETQYF.

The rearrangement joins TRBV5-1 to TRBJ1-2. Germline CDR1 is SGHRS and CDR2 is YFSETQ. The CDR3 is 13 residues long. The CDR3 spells CASSLGYAGGYTF.

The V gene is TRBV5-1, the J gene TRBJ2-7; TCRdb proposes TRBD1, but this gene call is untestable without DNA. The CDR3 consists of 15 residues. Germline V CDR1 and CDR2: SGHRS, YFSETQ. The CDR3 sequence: CASSKTGTEAGEQYF.

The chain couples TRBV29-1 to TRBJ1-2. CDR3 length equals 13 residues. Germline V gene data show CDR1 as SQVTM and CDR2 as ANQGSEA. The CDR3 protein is CSVARGGEDGYTF.

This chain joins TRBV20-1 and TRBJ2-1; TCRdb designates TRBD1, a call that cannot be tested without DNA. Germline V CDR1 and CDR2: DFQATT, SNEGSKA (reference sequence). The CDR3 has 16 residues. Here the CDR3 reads CSASGDRGTVEGEQFF.

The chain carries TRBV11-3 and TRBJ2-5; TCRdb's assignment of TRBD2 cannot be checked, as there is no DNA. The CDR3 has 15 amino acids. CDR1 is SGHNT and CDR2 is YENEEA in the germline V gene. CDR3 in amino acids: CASSPRLAGSETQYF.

The CDR3 loop reads CATKRGREENIQYF. V is TRBV15 and J is TRBJ2-4; as DNA is missing, the TRBD2 call by TCRdb cannot be tested. The CDR3 has 14 residues. Germline lookup yields CDR1 LNHNV and CDR2 YYDKDF (reference sequence).

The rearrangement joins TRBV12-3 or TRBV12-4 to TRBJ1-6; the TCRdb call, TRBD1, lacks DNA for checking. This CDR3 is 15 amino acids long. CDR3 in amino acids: CASSPRQLRNSPLHF.

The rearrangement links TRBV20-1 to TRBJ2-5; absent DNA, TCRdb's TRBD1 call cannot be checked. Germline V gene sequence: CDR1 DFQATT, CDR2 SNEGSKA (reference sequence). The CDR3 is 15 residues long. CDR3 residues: CSAGERFGEQETQYF.